This passage covers 11 T cell receptor beta chains from one sample sequenced in a study of T-cell memory formation after mild COVID-19 (TCRdb year 2021). Libraries were made using 5' RACE. The sequencer was an Illumina NovaSeq 6000. The public reads were quality trimmed at Q25 with fastp and then assembled into clones with MiXCR by TCRdb, keeping productive beta chains. Identical CDR3 protein sequences are pooled into one entry, listed with their most common genes and DNA. The sample table holds roughly 450,000 distinct CDR3 sequences, of which approximately 18% were seen once. Clones ranked in the top ten supply around an eighth of the sample. What was sequenced was PBMCs or a T cell subset sorted from them (not recorded which). The source is an adult woman who had mild COVID-19 (a few samples of this study predate the infection). The sample titles of this study are shuffled in the database, so cell type and time point are left out; the donor was told from shared clones.

There are a few counts of this clonotype. J is TRBJ2-1 and V is TRBV5-6; 10 bases agree with TRBD2. The CDR3 has 16 amino acids. The germline gives CDR1 SGHDT, CDR2 YYEEEE. J lost 2 bases, V lost 4 bases, and 6 bases had no gene match. The CDR3 DNA is TGTGCCAGCAGCCCTAGCGGGAGTACTCCCTACAATGAGCAGTTCTTC. Its translation is CASSPSGSTPYNEQFF.

This clonotype was seen a few times. The chain combines TRBV20-1 with TRBJ2-3, with 9 bases matching TRBD2. The germline gives CDR1 DFQATT, CDR2 SNEGSKA (reference sequence). Trimming removed 2 bases from V and 8 bases from J; junction bases left unmatched: 17. CDR3 length: 17 residues. CDR3 sequence: CSARSFLAGTSKVTQYF. The CDR3 bases are TGCAGTGCTAGATCTTTCCTAGCGGGGACTTCTAAAGTTACGCAGTATTTT.

The table lists this clonotype with a few counts. This chain links TRBV24-1 with TRBJ2-5, with D possibly being TRBD1 or TRBD2 (5 bases each). The V gene's germline CDR1 is KGHDR and CDR2 SFDVKD. Trimming took 4 bases from V and 5 from J, leaving 19 bases between them. CDR3 size: 16 residues. Here the CDR3 DNA reads TGTGCCACCAGTGACCGACCCTTGGGGCCGGGGGAGACCCAGTACTTC. This translates into CATSDRPLGPGETQYF.

This clonotype turned up a few times. The chain couples TRBV6-2 or TRBV6-3 to TRBJ2-4; 14 positions match TRBD2. There are 16 residues in the CDR3. Trimming cost V 8 bases and J 1 base; bases outside gene matches: 4. Germline V gene sequence: CDR1 MNHEY, CDR2 SVGEGT. CDR3 amino acids: CASGTSGSSAKNIQYF. Here the CDR3 DNA reads TGTGCCAGCGGGACTAGCGGGAGTTCGGCCAAAAACATTCAGTACTTC.

This clonotype was seen at least ten times. The chain couples TRBV5-4 to TRBJ1-6, with D tentatively TRBD1 (5 bases). This CDR3 region has 14 residues. V gave up 5 bases and J gave up 6 bases, with 12 bases separating them. CDR1 SGHNT and CDR2 YYREEE come from the germline V gene (reference sequence). This CDR3 reads CASSIPGSNSPLHF. The CDR3 nucleotides read TGTGCCAGCAGTATCCCAGGGAGTAATTCACCCCTCCACTTT.

A few counts support this clonotype. This rearrangement joins TRBV7-9 to TRBJ2-3; TRBD2 matches at 9 bases. Germline V gene sequence: CDR1 SEHNR, CDR2 FQNEAQ (reference sequence). J lost 5 bases, V lost 2 bases, and 8 bases had no gene match. This CDR3 comprises 16 residues. The CDR3 reads CASSLSKREAGDTQYF. CDR3 sequence (DNA): TGTGCCAGCAGCTTAAGTAAGCGGGAGGCGGGAGATACGCAGTATTTT.

The chain is built from TRBV9 and TRBJ2-3; TRBD1 might be the D (5 bases). The CDR3 has 13 residues. Germline V CDR1 and CDR2: SGDLS, YYNGEE. Trimming removed 6 bases from V and 1 base from J, with 9 bases in between. The CDR3 region has the DNA TGTGCCAGCACCCCCAGGGGCACAGATACGCAGTATTTT. It encodes CASTPRGTDTQYF.

This clonotype has just a few counts. The V gene is TRBV3-1, the J gene TRBJ1-1, with D uncertain. V was cut by 1 base and J by 3 bases, with 6 bases left in between. CDR1 LGHDT and CDR2 YNNKEL come from the germline V gene (reference sequence). The CDR3 totals 13 residues. DNA of the CDR3: TGTGCCAGCAGCCAAGTCCAGGACACTGAAGCTTTCTTT. As protein: CASSQVQDTEAFF.

This clonotype was detected many times. The rearrangement uses TRBV7-9 and TRBJ2-3; no reliable D call. This CDR3 is 14 amino acids long. The germline V gene encodes CDR1 SEHNR and CDR2 FQNEAQ (reference sequence). Trimming took off 1 base at V and 0 bases at J, with 5 bases between the two ends. The CDR3 DNA reads as TGTGCCAGCAGCTTAGTGGCTAGCACAGATACGCAGTATTTT. Amino acids: CASSLVASTDTQYF.

This sequence joins TRBV7-8 and TRBJ2-1, with D tentatively TRBD1 (6 bases). Germline CDR1 SGHVS, CDR2 FQNEAQ. CDR3 length: 14 amino acids. The V end was cut by 5 bases, the J end by 7 bases, with 15 bases between. The DNA for the CDR3 is TGTGCCAGCAGCCCCCCCTACAGGGAAAATGAGCAGTTCTTC. It is translated as CASSPPYRENEQFF.

This chain uses TRBV11-2 with TRBJ1-2; TRBD1 matches at 7 bases. The CDR3 runs to 15 residues. The germline CDR1 and CDR2 sequences are SGHAT and FQNNGV. Trimming removed 5 bases from V and 5 bases from J; junction bases left unmatched: 11. DNA for the CDR3: TGTGCCAGCAGCCCCATGTGGAAGGGGGCTTATGGCTACACCTTC. This codes for CASSPMWKGAYGYTF.